A single sample is the source of the 13 T cell receptor beta chains below, sequenced in a study of blood T cell repertoires in COVID-19. Libraries were prepared by immunoSEQ multiplex PCR; TCRdb keeps only in-frame clonotypes and omits some of them. The sample carries some 260,000 clones, around 90% recorded once. The specimen sequenced was peripheral blood. Every receptor here comes from a human donor in a cohort sampled during active COVID-19.

DNA for the CDR3: TGTGCCAGCAGGCCGGGGGGGGAGAGGGACACTGAAGCTTTCTTT. It translates to CASRPGGERDTEAFF. This chain connects TRBV27 to TRBJ1-1, with a tentative D call TRBD1 (5 bases). The CDR3 sequence is 15 residues long. V lost 6 bases and J 3 bases, leaving 17 bases between the germline ends. Germline assignment: CDR1 MNHEY and CDR2 SMNVEV (reference sequence).

This clone came up once. The genes are TRBV4-3 and TRBJ1-4; 8 bases match TRBD1. CDR3 size: 13 residues. Germline lookup yields CDR1 LGHNA and CDR2 YSLEER. The ends lost 4 bases at V and 7 bases at J; junction bases unmatched: 2. CDR3 protein: CASSRDRLEKLFF. The CDR3 DNA follows: TGCGCCAGCAGCCGGGACAGGCTTGAAAAACTGTTTTTT.

The J gene is TRBJ2-7, the V gene TRBV9; 12 bases line up with TRBD2. The trim removed 4 bases at V and 0 bases at J, leaving 5 bases unmatched. The CDR3 is 16 amino acids. Germline CDR1 reads SGDLS; CDR2 reads YYNGEE. The CDR3 nucleotides are TGTGCCAGCAGCTCAGGACTAGCGGGGCCCTCCTACGAGCAGTACTTC. It codes for CASSSGLAGPSYEQYF.

The rearrangement uses TRBV18 and TRBJ2-7; tentative D call: TRBD1 (5 bases). V lost 2 bases to trimming and J lost 0 bases, with 14 bases between them. Germline V gene sequence: CDR1 KGHSH, CDR2 LQKENI. This CDR3 has 16 residues. The CDR3 DNA sequence: TGTGCCAGCTCACCAACTGTACAGGCCACCTCCTACGAGCAGTACTTC. Residues: CASSPTVQATSYEQYF.

The V call is TRBV6-5, the J call TRBJ1-2, with a possible D match to TRBD1 (5 bases). From germline, CDR1 is MNHEY and CDR2 SVGAGI. CDR3 length: 15 residues. Trimming removed 7 bases from V and 3 bases from J, with 18 bases in between. In DNA, the CDR3 is TGTGCCAGCACCGAAGGGGAAGCGTCGTACTATGGCTACACCTTC. Its translation: CASTEGEASYYGYTF.

The gene calls are TRBV5-5 and TRBJ1-2; D is undetermined. From germline, CDR1 is SGHKS and CDR2 YYEKEE (reference sequence). V was cut by 3 bases and J by 8 bases, with 20 bases left in between. The CDR3 spans 15 residues. The CDR3 region is CASSSSERRETGYTF. CDR3 DNA: TGTGCCAGCAGCTCCTCGGAGAGAAGAGAGACCGGCTACACCTTC.

The V and J genes are TRBV7-2 and TRBJ2-2; D possibly corresponds to TRBD1 (6 bases). Trimming cost V 5 bases and J 2 bases, with 15 bases left between them. There are 16 residues in the CDR3. Germline CDR1 SGHTA, CDR2 FQGNSA. The CDR3 DNA is TGTGCCAGCAGCCGCACCCCGGGACACAACACCGGGGAGCTGTTTTTT. This sequence encodes CASSRTPGHNTGELFF.

The chain carries TRBV7-9 and TRBJ2-7; maybe TRBD1 (6 bases). CDR1 and CDR2 from the germline V gene are SEHNR and FQNEAQ (reference sequence). V lost 5 bases, J lost 4 bases, and 15 bases lay in between. The CDR3 extends over 14 amino acids. The CDR3 spells CASSTRQDSYEQYF. DNA of the CDR3: TGTGCCAGCAGCACTCGACAGGACAGTTACGAGCAGTACTTC.

The CDR3 here is CASSQHEGSTNEQFF. CDR3 DNA: TGTGCCAGCAGCCAACACGAAGGGAGCACCAATGAGCAGTTCTTC. V and J are TRBV7-6 and TRBJ2-1; D possibly corresponds to TRBD2 (5 bases). The CDR3 covers 15 residues. The germline V gene encodes CDR1 SGHVS and CDR2 FNYEAQ. V lost 5 bases and J 6 bases, leaving 17 bases between the germline ends.

A note on this clone: Within the sample, other DNA sequences also encode this same CDR3. In nucleotides, the CDR3 is TGCAGTGCTAGTGGCGGCTATGGCTACACCTTC. Translated, it gives CSASGGYGYTF. The rearrangement links TRBV20-1 to TRBJ1-2, with D hard to call. Germline CDR1 reads DFQATT; CDR2 reads SNEGSKA (reference sequence). V was cut by 3 bases and J by 4 bases, with 6 bases left in between. This CDR3 is 11 amino acids long.

The chain employs TRBV30 and TRBJ2-7, with D perhaps matching TRBD1 (5 bases). Germline lookup yields CDR1 GTSNPN and CDR2 SVGIG (reference sequence). Trimming took off 1 base at V and 0 bases at J, with 19 bases between the two ends. CDR3 length: 17 residues. CDR3 in amino acids: CAWSGPGQGSGSYEQYF. In nucleotides, the CDR3 is TGTGCCTGGAGTGGCCCCGGGCAGGGTTCGGGCTCCTACGAGCAGTACTTC.

The chain employs TRBV5-6 and TRBJ2-1; D call uncertain. Trimming pared 2 bases from V and 1 base from J, leaving 7 bases between. This CDR3 region has 14 residues. Germline CDR1 reads SGHDT; CDR2 reads YYEEEE. As DNA, the CDR3 is TGTGCCAGCAGCTTAGCAAATTCCTACAATGAGCAGTTCTTC. Translation gives CASSLANSYNEQFF. The complete variable domain, with remaining parts taken from reference TRBV5-6 and TRBJ2-1, reads DAGVTQSPTHLIKTRGQQVTLRCSPKSGHDTVSWYQQALGQGPQFIFQYYEEEERQRGNFPDRFSGHQFPNYSSELNVNALLLGDSALYLCASSLANSYNEQFFGPGTRLTVL.

This chain connects TRBV3-1 (or the pseudogene TRBV3-2) to TRBJ2-7; 8 bases match TRBD1. Germline values: CDR1 LGHDT, CDR2 YNNKEL (reference sequence). The CDR3 has 18 residues. V gave up 9 bases and J gave up 3 bases; unmatched junction bases: 22. CDR3 residues: CARGPPNQRSTGGYEQYF. DNA of the CDR3: TGTGCCAGAGGGCCGCCAAACCAAAGATCTACAGGGGGCTACGAGCAGTACTTC.